A single sample is the source of the 20 T cell receptor beta chains below, sequenced in a study of breast tumors, draining lymph nodes, adjacent tissues. Samples came from axillary lymph nodes draining the breast cancer. MiXCR, run by TCRdb on the multiplex PCR reads, gives a single entry per CDR3 protein. Of approximately 180,000 distinct CDR3 sequences in the sample, roughly 35% are singletons; the top ten hold around 3.5%. Sequenced input: axillary lymph node tissue. All receptors come from a female donor with breast cancer. Some clones in this sample may be carry-over from other donors' samples.

This clonotype was found a few times. The chain has TRBV2 and TRBJ1-1; TRBD1 agrees at 8 bases. The V segment lost 7 bases and the J segment 0 bases; nucleotides outside the gene matches: 7. Per germline, CDR1 SNHLY and CDR2 FYNNEI. The CDR3 length is 15 residues. CDR3 DNA sequence: TGTGCCAGCACCGGGACAGGTTTCATGAACACTGAAGCTTTCTTT. It yields the protein CASTGTGFMNTEAFF.

Ten or more counts support this clonotype. The chain links TRBV9 to TRBJ1-3, with unresolved D. Germline V gives CDR1 SGDLS, CDR2 YYNGEE. This CDR3 is 11 amino acids long. V was cut by 7 bases and J by 2 bases, with 4 bases left in between. The CDR3 DNA reads as TGTGCCAGCGGGGCTGGAAACACCATATATTTT. It is translated as CASGAGNTIYF.

This clonotype was found a few times. This chain connects TRBV19 to TRBJ2-7, with 13 positions matching TRBD2. V dropped 3 bases and J dropped 2; count of bases not matched to a gene: 7. Germline CDR1 reads LNHDA; CDR2 reads SQIVND (reference sequence). This CDR3 has 17 amino acids. This CDR3 reads CASSMRTSGRNPYEQYF. The DNA of the CDR3 is TGTGCCAGTAGTATGAGGACTAGCGGGAGAAATCCCTACGAGCAGTACTTC.

The rearrangement uses TRBV7-3 and TRBJ1-3; D uncertain. Germline V CDR1 and CDR2: SGHTA, FQGTGA. V was trimmed by 5 bases and J by 9 bases, leaving 5 bases between them. The CDR3 length is 10 residues. CDR3 nucleotide sequence: TGTGCCAGCAGCCAACCCACCATATATTTT. Protein sequence: CASSQPTIYF.

This clonotype was observed at least ten times. V and J are TRBV19 and TRBJ1-6; D is uncertain. V was clipped by 6 bases and J by 10 bases, with 13 bases between them. The CDR3 is 13 residues long. Germline CDR1 is LNHDA and CDR2 is SQIVND (reference sequence). In DNA form, the CDR3 reads TGTGCCAGTAGGGCCACGAGCGACTCACCCCTCCACTTT. Its translation is CASRATSDSPLHF.

The rearrangement uses TRBV18 and TRBJ2-3; D perhaps matches TRBD1 (6 bases). Per the germline V gene, CDR1 is KGHSH and CDR2 is LQKENI. CDR3 length: 17 amino acids. Trimming cost V 1 base and J 0 bases, with 14 bases left between them. CDR3 in amino acids: CASSPRRNRVSTDTQYF. The CDR3 DNA reads TGTGCCAGCTCACCACGTCGAAACAGGGTTAGCACAGATACGCAGTATTTT.

In the case of this clonotype: The junction and the germline gene differ at one end; a read error may be behind it. V is TRBV12-3 or TRBV12-4 and J is TRBJ2-5; D uncertain. The length of the CDR3 is 14 residues. The DNA for the CDR3 is TGTGCCAGCAGTTCGGAAGTCTTCCAAGAGACCCAGTGCTTC. Translation: CASSSEVFQETQCF.

This sequence joins TRBV7-9 and TRBJ2-2, with 8 bases that match TRBD1. This CDR3 has 16 residues. V was pared by 3 bases and J by 2 bases, with 5 bases of the junction left unmatched. Germline-derived CDR1 and CDR2 are SEHNR and FQNEAQ (reference sequence). CDR3 DNA: TGTGCCAGCAGCTTCGGGACAGGCCTCAACACCGGGGAGCTGTTTTTT. It encodes CASSFGTGLNTGELFF.

This clonotype was seen a single time. V usage is TRBV20-1 and J usage is TRBJ1-4, with no clear D. Trimming took 5 bases from V and 1 from J, leaving 17 bases between them. The CDR3 is 16 residues long. Germline V gene data show CDR1 as DFQATT and CDR2 as SNEGSKA (reference sequence). This chain's CDR3 is CSAPPAGMGTNEKLFF. In DNA, the CDR3 is TGCAGTGCTCCCCCCGCGGGGATGGGAACTAATGAAAAACTGTTTTTT.

This clonotype was detected ten times or more. The CDR3, as DNA: TGTGCCAGCAGTCCCCCGCACGGAGCTCCCTTCACAGATACGCAGTATTTT. Encoded protein: CASSPPHGAPFTDTQYF. The chain joins TRBV6-2 or TRBV6-3 to TRBJ2-3; D remains ambiguous. CDR3 length equals 17 residues. Looked up from germline, CDR1 is MNHEY and CDR2 is SVGEGT. V lost 5 bases to trimming and J lost 2 bases, with 20 bases between them.

This clonotype was detected many times. The rearrangement joins TRBV10-2 to TRBJ2-3; 13 nucleotides agree with TRBD2. Germline V gene data show CDR1 as WSHSY and CDR2 as SAAADI. With V trimmed by 10 bases and J by 4 bases, 5 bases remained unmatched. The CDR3 spans 14 residues. In DNA, the CDR3 is TGCGCCACCGCCACTAGCGGGGGGGCAGATACGCAGTATTTT. Its protein is CATATSGGADTQYF.

This clonotype has ten or more counts. V is TRBV4-1 and J is TRBJ1-5; D ambiguous. The CDR3 contains 15 residues. V was trimmed by 0 bases and J by 3 bases, leaving 9 bases between them. From germline, CDR1 is MGHRA and CDR2 YSYEKL. CDR3 in DNA: TGCGCCAGCAGCCAAGATACGAGACCCAATCAGCCCCAGCATTTT. Its protein is CASSQDTRPNQPQHF.

This clonotype was seen more than once but under ten times. A much larger clone lies a single base off, so this may be a read error. The chain recombines TRBV20-1 with TRBJ2-1, with TRBD1 identical over 7 bases. The germline V gene encodes CDR1 DFQATT and CDR2 SNEGSKA (reference sequence). The CDR3 is made up of 14 amino acids. The CDR3 spells CSAITGEPYTEQFF. In DNA form, the CDR3 reads TGCAGTGCTATTACAGGGGAGCCCTACACTGAGCAGTTCTTC.

This clonotype was seen at least ten times. It may be a read error: a sequence one base away is much more abundant. The chain carries TRBV20-1 and TRBJ2-5, with a weak D call TRBD1 (6 bases). CDR3 length: 14 residues. Germline V gene lookup returns CDR1 DFQATT and CDR2 SNEGSKA (reference sequence). The CDR3 DNA reads TGCAGTGCTAGAGGCTGGACAGCCCAAGCGACCCAGTACTTC. Residues: CSARGWTAQATQYF.

In regard to this clonotype: Just one base apart from a much larger clone, this may be a read error. The chain has TRBV7-8 and TRBJ2-7; the D is unclear. The CDR3 has 13 amino acids. The germline gives CDR1 SGHVS, CDR2 FQNEAQ. The CDR3 bases are TGTGCCTGCAGCTCGCGGAGAGACTACGAGCAGTACTTC. This codes for CACSSRRDYEQYF. Complete variable domain (other parts from reference TRBV7-8 and TRBJ2-7): GAGVSQSPRYKVAKRGQDVALRCDPISGHVSLFWYQQALGQGPEFLTYFQNEAQLDKSGLPSDRFFAERPEGSVSTLKIQRTQQEDSAVYLCACSSRRDYEQYFGPGTRLTVT.

This clonotype showed up many times. The rearrangement links TRBV20-1 to TRBJ2-7, with 14 bases aligning to TRBD2. The germline gives CDR1 DFQATT, CDR2 SNEGSKA (reference sequence). After removal of 2 bases from V and 3 bases from J, the junction contained 3 bases not matched to a gene. The CDR3 sequence is 15 residues long. The CDR3 region is CSARPGLAGVYEQYF. The CDR3 nucleotides are TGCAGTGCTAGACCGGGACTAGCGGGAGTCTACGAGCAGTACTTC.

This clonotype appeared many times. CDR3 sequence (DNA): TGCAGTGCTAGACCCCGTGGACAGGGCAAAGTCTATGGCTACACCTTC. As protein: CSARPRGQGKVYGYTF. This chain uses TRBV20-1 with TRBJ1-2; 8 bases match TRBD1. The CDR3 has 16 amino acids. CDR1 is DFQATT and CDR2 is SNEGSKA in the germline V gene (reference sequence). V dropped 2 bases and J dropped 4; count of bases not matched to a gene: 12.

This clonotype was found many times. The genes are TRBV20-1 and TRBJ2-3; TRBD2 is a possible D gene (5 bases). V lost 5 bases, J lost 1 base, and 13 bases lay in between. Germline values: CDR1 DFQATT, CDR2 SNEGSKA (reference sequence). The CDR3 extends over 14 amino acids. CDR3 coding DNA: TGCAGTGCTCTCCGGGATGGTCGCACAGATACGCAGTATTTT. Translating it yields CSALRDGRTDTQYF.

Remarks on this clonotype: A much larger clone is a single base away; this may be a read error. CDR3 nucleotide sequence: TGTGCCAGCAGACATACAGGGGGCGAGCAGTTCTTC. Its translation: CASRHTGGEQFF. J is TRBJ2-1 and V is TRBV6-1; 9 bases line up with TRBD1. The CDR3 runs to 12 residues. Germline CDR1 reads MNHNS; CDR2 reads SASEGT. The J segment lost 10 bases and the V segment lost 6 bases, leaving 4 bases of the junction unmatched.

This clonotype came up many times. The chain couples TRBV30 to TRBJ1-2; D gene unclear. The ends were cut back, 3 bases at V and 8 bases at J, with 22 bases in the middle. CDR1 and CDR2 from the germline V gene are GTSNPN and SVGIG (reference sequence). This CDR3 is 15 amino acids long. CDR3 sequence (DNA): TGTGCCTGGAGGGACCCCATTAGGGCAGTACCGGGCTACACCTTC. This translates into CAWRDPIRAVPGYTF.